This TCR beta chain emerged from a study of shared clonotypes between healthy human individuals. Whole-study results and caveats: In having few donors, the study represented limited genetic and exposure-history diversity.

The V end was cut by 5 bases, the J end by 3 bases, with 14 bases between. Germline CDR1 is MNHEY and CDR2 is SVGAGI. The CDR3 loop spans 14 amino acids. A deep-level run was used for the assay. What was sequenced on ten immunoSEQ deep assay plates was unsorted PBMC DNA. This table comes from immunoSEQ multiplex PCR, and its TCRdb copy is limited to in-frame clones, with some not included. This sample has about 490,000 clones, with around 79% found just once. Of note for this clone: Its antigen is currently unknown.

The chain couples TRBV6-5 to TRBJ2-7, with a possible D match to TRBD1 (6 bases). Material for sequencing was PBMCs. This TCR derives from a woman in her thirties or forties in good health. Some clones in this sample may be carry-over from other donors' samples. The CDR3 here is CASSLRDTLYEQYF. The CDR3 bases are TGTGCCAGCAGTCTCCGGGACACACTCTACGAGCAGTACTTC.